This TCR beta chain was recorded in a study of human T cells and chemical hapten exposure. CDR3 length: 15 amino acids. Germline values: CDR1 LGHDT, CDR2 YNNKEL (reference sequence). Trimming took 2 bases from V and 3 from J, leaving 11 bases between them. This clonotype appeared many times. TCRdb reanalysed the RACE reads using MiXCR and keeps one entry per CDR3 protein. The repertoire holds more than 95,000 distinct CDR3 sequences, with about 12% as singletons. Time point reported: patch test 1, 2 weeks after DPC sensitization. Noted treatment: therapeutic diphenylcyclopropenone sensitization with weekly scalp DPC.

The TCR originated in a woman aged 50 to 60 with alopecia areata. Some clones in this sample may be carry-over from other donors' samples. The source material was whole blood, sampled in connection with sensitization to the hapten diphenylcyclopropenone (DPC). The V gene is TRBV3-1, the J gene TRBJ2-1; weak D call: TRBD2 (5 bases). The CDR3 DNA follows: TGTGCCAGCAGCCAATCGCGGGCTAACTACAATGAGCAGTTCTTC. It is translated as CASSQSRANYNEQFF.